The sequence of this T cell receptor (beta chain) was determined in a study of T cells in Graves' hyperthyroidism and ophthalmopathy. This clonotype showed up many times. Researchers took RNA transcripts and amplified the TCR beta CDR3 regions from them. Carried out on the TCR CDR3, a first-round RT-PCR used the HTBI primer set. One entry per CDR3 protein results from TCRdb running MiXCR on the multiplex PCR reads. The table lists around 690,000 distinct CDR3 sequences, about 18% of them singletons, with roughly 15% in the top ten. The CDR3 spans 16 residues. CDR1 and CDR2 from the germline V gene are SGHNT and YENEEA. The ends were cut back, 4 bases at V and 5 bases at J, with 19 bases in the middle.

The chain is built from TRBV11-3 and TRBJ2-3; possible D gene TRBD2, 5 bases. The receptor's source is a middle-aged man with Graves' hyperthyroidism. Sequencing input: blood. The CDR3 DNA reads TGTGCCAGCAGCTCCCTAAGCAGAGGAGGAGGAGATACGCAGTATTTT. Encoded protein: CASSSLSRGGGDTQYF.